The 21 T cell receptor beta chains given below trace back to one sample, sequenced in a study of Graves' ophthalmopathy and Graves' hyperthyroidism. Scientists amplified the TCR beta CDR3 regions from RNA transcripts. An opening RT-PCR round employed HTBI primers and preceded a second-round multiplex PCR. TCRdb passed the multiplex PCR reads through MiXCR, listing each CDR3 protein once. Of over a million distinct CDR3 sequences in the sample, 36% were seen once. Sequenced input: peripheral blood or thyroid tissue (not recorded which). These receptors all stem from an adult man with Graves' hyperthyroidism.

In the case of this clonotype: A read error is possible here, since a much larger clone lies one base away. CDR3 in DNA: TGTGCCAGCAGCGTATTCACAGGGGCGCCCTACACCGGGGAGCTGTTTTTT. Protein sequence: CASSVFTGAPYTGELFF. This chain uses TRBV9 with TRBJ2-2; TRBD1 agrees at 7 bases. CDR3 size: 17 residues. V shed 1 base, J shed 3 bases, and the junction held 9 bases outside the gene matches. From germline, CDR1 is SGDLS and CDR2 YYNGEE.

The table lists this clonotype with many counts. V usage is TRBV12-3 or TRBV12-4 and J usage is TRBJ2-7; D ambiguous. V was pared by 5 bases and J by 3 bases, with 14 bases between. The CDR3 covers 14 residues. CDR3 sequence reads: CASSLHRADYEQYF. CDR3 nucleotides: TGTGCCAGCAGTCTGCACCGGGCCGACTACGAGCAGTACTTC.

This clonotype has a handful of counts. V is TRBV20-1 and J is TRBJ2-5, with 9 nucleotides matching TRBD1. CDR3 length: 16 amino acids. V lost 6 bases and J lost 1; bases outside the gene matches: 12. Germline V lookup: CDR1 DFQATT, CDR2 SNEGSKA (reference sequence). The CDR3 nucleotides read TGCAGTGCAAACACAGGGGGCAATCAGCCCCAAGAGACCCAGTACTTC. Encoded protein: CSANTGGNQPQETQYF.

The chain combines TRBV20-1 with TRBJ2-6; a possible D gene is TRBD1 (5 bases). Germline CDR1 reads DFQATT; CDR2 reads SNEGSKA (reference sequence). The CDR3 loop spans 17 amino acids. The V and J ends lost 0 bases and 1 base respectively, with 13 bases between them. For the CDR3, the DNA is TGCAGTGCTAGAGACAGGGTTGGGCTATCTGGGGCCAACGTCCTGACTTTC. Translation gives CSARDRVGLSGANVLTF.

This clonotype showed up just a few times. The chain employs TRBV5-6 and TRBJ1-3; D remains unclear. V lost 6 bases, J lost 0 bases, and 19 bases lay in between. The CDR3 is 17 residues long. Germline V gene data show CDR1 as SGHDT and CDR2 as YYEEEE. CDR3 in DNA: TGTGCCAGCAATACAGAACGGGGAGTACACTCTGGAAACACCATATATTTT. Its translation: CASNTERGVHSGNTIYF. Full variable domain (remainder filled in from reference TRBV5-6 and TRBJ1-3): DAGVTQSPTHLIKTRGQQVTLRCSPKSGHDTVSWYQQALGQGPQFIFQYYEEEERQRGNFPDRFSGHQFPNYSSELNVNALLLGDSALYLCASNTERGVHSGNTIYFGEGSWLTVV.

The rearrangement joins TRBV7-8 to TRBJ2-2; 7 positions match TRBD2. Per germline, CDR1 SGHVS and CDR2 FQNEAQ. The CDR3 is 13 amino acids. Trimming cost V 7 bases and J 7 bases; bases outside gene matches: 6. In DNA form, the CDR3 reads TGTGCCAGCATCATTGGGGGGGGCGGGGAGCTGTTTTTT. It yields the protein CASIIGGGGELFF.

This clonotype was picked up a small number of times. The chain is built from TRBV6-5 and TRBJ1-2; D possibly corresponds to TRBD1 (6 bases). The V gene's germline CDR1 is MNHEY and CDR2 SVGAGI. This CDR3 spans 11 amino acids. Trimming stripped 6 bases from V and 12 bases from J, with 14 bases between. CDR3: CASRVGQSDTF. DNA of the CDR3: TGTGCCAGCAGGGTCGGACAGTCGGACACCTTC.

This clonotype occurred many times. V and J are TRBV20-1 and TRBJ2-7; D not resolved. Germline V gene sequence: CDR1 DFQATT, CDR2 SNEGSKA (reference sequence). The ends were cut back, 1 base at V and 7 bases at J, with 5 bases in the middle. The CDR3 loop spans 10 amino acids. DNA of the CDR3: TGCAGTGCTAGAGCGGATGAGCAGTACTTC. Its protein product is CSARADEQYF.

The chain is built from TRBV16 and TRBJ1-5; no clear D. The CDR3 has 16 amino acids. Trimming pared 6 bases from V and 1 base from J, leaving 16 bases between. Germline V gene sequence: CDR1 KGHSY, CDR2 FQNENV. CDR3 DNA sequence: TGTGCCAGCAGTCGGAAAATCTTCTGGAGCAATCAGCCCCAGCATTTT. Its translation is CASSRKIFWSNQPQHF.

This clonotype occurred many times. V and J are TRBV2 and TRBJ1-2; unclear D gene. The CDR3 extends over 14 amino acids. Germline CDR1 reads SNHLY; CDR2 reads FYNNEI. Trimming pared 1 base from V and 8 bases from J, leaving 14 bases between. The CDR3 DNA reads TGTGCCAGCAGTGAAGGGCCCAGCTATATGGGCTACACCTTC. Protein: CASSEGPSYMGYTF.

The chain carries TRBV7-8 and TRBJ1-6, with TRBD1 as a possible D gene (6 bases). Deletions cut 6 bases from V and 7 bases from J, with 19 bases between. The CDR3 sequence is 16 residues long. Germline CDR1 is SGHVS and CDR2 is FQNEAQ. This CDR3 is CASRSRGGRQNSPLHF. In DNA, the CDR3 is TGTGCCAGCAGGTCTAGGGGGGGCAGACAAAATTCACCCCTCCACTTT.

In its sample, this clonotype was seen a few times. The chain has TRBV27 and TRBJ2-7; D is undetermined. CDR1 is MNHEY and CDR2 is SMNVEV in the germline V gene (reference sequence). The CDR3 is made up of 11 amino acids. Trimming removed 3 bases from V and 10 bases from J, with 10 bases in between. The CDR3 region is CASSFGLLQYF. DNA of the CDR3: TGTGCCAGCAGTTTCGGGCTCCTACAGTACTTC.

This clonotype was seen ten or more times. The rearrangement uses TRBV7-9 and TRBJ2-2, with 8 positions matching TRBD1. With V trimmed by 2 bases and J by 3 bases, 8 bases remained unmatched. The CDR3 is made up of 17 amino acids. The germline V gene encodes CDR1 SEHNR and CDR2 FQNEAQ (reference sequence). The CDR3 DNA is TGTGCCAGCAGCTTAACGAACCCGACAGGGGACACCGGGGAGCTGTTTTTT. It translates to CASSLTNPTGDTGELFF. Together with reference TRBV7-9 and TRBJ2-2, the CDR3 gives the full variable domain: DTGVSQNPRHKITKRGQNVTFRCDPISEHNRLYWYRQTLGQGPEFLTYFQNEAQLEKSRLLSDRFSAERPKGSFSTLEIQRTEQGDSAMYLCASSLTNPTGDTGELFFGEGSRLTVL.

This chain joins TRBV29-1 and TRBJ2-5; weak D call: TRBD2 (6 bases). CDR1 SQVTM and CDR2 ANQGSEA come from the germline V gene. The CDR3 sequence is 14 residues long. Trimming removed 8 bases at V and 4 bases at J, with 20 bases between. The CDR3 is CSLSGLQLGETQYF. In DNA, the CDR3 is TGCAGCCTTTCCGGACTACAGCTGGGAGAGACCCAGTACTTC.

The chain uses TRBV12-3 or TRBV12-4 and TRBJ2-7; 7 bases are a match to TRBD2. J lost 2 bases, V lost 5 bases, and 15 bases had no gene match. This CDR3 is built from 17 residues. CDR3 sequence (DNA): TGTGCCAGCAGTCCCCACCTGGCGGTAGCGGGCCCCTACGAGCAGTACTTC. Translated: CASSPHLAVAGPYEQYF.

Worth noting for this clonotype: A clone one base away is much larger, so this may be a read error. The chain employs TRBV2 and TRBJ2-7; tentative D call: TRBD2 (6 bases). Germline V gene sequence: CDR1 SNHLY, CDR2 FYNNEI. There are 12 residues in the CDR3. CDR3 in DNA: TGTGCCGGGCGGGACGACTCCTACGGGCAGTACTTC. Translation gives CAGRDDSYGQYF. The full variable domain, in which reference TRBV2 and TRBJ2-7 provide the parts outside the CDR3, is EPEVTQTPSHQVTQMGQEVILRCVPISNHLYFYWYRQILGQKVEFLVSFYNNEISEKSEIFDDQFSVERPDGSNFTLKIRSTKLEDSAMYFCAGRDDSYGQYFGPGTRLTVT.

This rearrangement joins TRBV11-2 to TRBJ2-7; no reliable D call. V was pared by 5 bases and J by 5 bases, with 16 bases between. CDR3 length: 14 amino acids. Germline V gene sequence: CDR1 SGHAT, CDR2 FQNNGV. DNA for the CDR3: TGTGCCAGCAGCCCACTTTTATCTTTGAACGAGCAGTACTTC. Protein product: CASSPLLSLNEQYF.

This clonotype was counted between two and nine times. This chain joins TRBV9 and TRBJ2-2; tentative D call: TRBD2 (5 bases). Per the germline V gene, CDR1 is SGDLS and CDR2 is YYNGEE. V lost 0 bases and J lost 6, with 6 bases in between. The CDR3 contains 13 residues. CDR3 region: CASSVARAGELFF. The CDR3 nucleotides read TGTGCCAGCAGCGTAGCGCGGGCCGGGGAGCTGTTTTTT. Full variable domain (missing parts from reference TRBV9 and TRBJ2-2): DSGVTQTPKHLITATGQRVTLRCSPRSGDLSVYWYQQSLDQGLQFLIQYYNGEERAKGNILERFSAQQFPDLHSELNLSSLELGDSALYFCASSVARAGELFFGEGSRLTVL.

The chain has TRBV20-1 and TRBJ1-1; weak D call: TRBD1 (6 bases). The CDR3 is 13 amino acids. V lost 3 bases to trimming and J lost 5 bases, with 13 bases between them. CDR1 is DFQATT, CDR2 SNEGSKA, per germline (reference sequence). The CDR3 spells CSARYYTGTEAFF. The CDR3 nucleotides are TGCAGTGCTAGGTATTATACAGGGACTGAAGCTTTCTTT.

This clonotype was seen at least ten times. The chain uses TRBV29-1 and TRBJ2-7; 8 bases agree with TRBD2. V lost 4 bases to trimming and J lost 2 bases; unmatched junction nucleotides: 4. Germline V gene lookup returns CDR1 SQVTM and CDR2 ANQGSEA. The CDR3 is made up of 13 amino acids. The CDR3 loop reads CSVGGGKTYEQYF. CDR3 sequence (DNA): TGCAGCGTTGGCGGGGGGAAGACCTACGAGCAGTACTTC.

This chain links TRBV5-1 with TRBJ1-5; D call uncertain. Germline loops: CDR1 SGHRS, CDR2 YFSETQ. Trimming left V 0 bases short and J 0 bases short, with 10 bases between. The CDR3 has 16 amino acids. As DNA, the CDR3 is TGCGCCAGCAGCTTGGAACCGGACGGTAGCAATCAGCCCCAGCATTTT. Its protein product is CASSLEPDGSNQPQHF.